One sample yielded the 18 T cell receptor beta chains listed below, sequenced in a study of blood T cell repertoires in COVID-19. The table came from immunoSEQ multiplex PCR; TCRdb's copy has only in-frame clones and leaves some out. The top ten hold over 7% of the sample, which has 100,000 to 110,000 clones, roughly nine tenths seen once. Sequencing was done on a sample of peripheral blood. These receptors were taken from a man aged 25 to 45 in a cohort sampled during active COVID-19.

The chain uses TRBV5-6 and TRBJ2-3, with TRBD2 matching 10 bases. V was clipped by 3 bases and J by 5 bases; unmatched bases: 12. Germline V gives CDR1 SGHDT, CDR2 YYEEEE. The CDR3 is made up of 17 amino acids. Written as DNA, the CDR3 is TGTGCCAGCAGCTACCTCCAACCTAGCGGGGGCCGAGATACGCAGTATTTT. Translating gives CASSYLQPSGGRDTQYF.

The genes are TRBV5-6 and TRBJ1-6; D is uncertain. V was shortened by 2 bases and J by 10 bases, with 10 bases between the two germline ends. The germline CDR1 and CDR2 sequences are SGHDT and YYEEEE. CDR3 size: 13 residues. Here the CDR3 reads CASSFGPGSPLHF. The CDR3, as DNA: TGTGCCAGCAGCTTCGGCCCAGGATCACCCCTCCACTTT.

V and J are TRBV15 and TRBJ2-1; 13 bases map to TRBD2. J lost 3 bases, V lost 2 bases, and 1 base had no gene match. Germline V gene sequence: CDR1 LNHNV, CDR2 YYDKDF (reference sequence). The CDR3 is made up of 16 amino acids. CDR3 loop: CATSRTSGGDYNEQFF. CDR3 nucleotides: TGTGCCACCAGCAGAACTAGCGGGGGGGACTACAATGAGCAGTTCTTC.

V usage is TRBV10-3 and J usage is TRBJ1-6; no firm D call. The germline V gene encodes CDR1 ENHRY and CDR2 SYGVKD. CDR3 length: 15 amino acids. V was shortened by 2 bases and J by 7 bases, with 12 bases between the two germline ends. CDR3 protein: CAISERPLGNSPLHF. In nucleotides, the CDR3 is TGTGCCATCAGTGAGCGCCCACTGGGCAATTCACCCCTCCACTTT.

The rearrangement uses TRBV24-1 and TRBJ2-3; a possible D gene is TRBD1 (5 bases). Germline-derived CDR1 and CDR2 are KGHDR and SFDVKD. This CDR3 has 15 residues. Deletions cut 10 bases from V and 3 bases from J, with 19 bases between. CDR3 in DNA: TGTGCCACTGGTGCCCCTGCCCAGGGTACAGATACGCAGTATTTT. Protein: CATGAPAQGTDTQYF.

The chain links TRBV7-9 to TRBJ1-1, with no clear D. Trimming pared 4 bases from V and 0 bases from J, leaving 6 bases between. The CDR3 extends over 13 amino acids. In germline, CDR1 is SEHNR, CDR2 FQNEAQ (reference sequence). CDR3 residues: CASSSTVNTEAFF. The DNA of the CDR3 is TGTGCCAGCAGCTCAACTGTGAACACTGAAGCTTTCTTT.

The gene calls are TRBV6-1 and TRBJ1-4, with a possible D match to TRBD1 (6 bases). In germline, CDR1 is MNHNS, CDR2 SASEGT. This CDR3 comprises 14 residues. Deletions cut 3 bases from V and 7 bases from J, with 12 bases between. DNA of the CDR3: TGTGCCAGCAGTGACAGGGGATATAGTGAAAAACTGTTTTTT. Translating it yields CASSDRGYSEKLFF.

The chain links TRBV10-3 to TRBJ2-7; D might be TRBD2 (5 bases). The germline V and J ends were trimmed by 6 bases and 2 bases, with 8 bases remaining between them. The CDR3 loop spans 12 amino acids. Germline CDR1 reads ENHRY; CDR2 reads SYGVKD. The CDR3 loop is CAIRTGTYEQYF. The CDR3, as DNA: TGTGCCATCAGGACGGGAACCTACGAGCAGTACTTC.

This chain joins TRBV27 and TRBJ1-2, with D possibly matching TRBD1 (5 bases). The CDR3 consists of 13 residues. Trimming took 5 bases from V and 5 from J, leaving 12 bases between them. Germline values: CDR1 MNHEY, CDR2 SMNVEV (reference sequence). CDR3 in amino acids: CASSARGIYGYTF. For the CDR3, the DNA is TGTGCCAGCAGTGCCCGGGGGATTTATGGCTACACCTTC.

This chain links TRBV5-1 with TRBJ2-3; D not certain. The length of the CDR3 is 14 residues. V was pared by 5 bases and J by 4 bases, with 14 bases between. The germline CDR1 and CDR2 sequences are SGHRS and YFSETQ. The CDR3 sequence is CASRTSYESDTQYF. The CDR3 nucleotides are TGCGCCAGCAGAACGTCCTATGAGTCAGATACGCAGTATTTT.

The J gene is TRBJ2-3, the V gene TRBV5-6; 9 nucleotides match TRBD2. The CDR3 runs to 17 residues. Germline lookup yields CDR1 SGHDT and CDR2 YYEEEE. V lost 0 bases to trimming and J lost 3 bases; unmatched junction nucleotides: 8. Written as DNA, the CDR3 is TGTGCCAGCAGCTTGGGTCTAGCGGGGAAGGGGACAGATACGCAGTATTTT. Protein product: CASSLGLAGKGTDTQYF.

This chain links TRBV18 with TRBJ1-1; 11 bases match TRBD1. Trimming cost V 3 bases and J 4 bases; bases outside gene matches: 7. CDR1 and CDR2 (germline): KGHSH, LQKENI. CDR3 length: 16 residues. Here the CDR3 reads CASSPLMGQGGTEAFF. The CDR3 DNA reads TGTGCCAGCTCACCGTTAATGGGACAGGGGGGCACTGAAGCTTTCTTT.

This clone came up once. The chain recombines TRBV7-9 with TRBJ2-3; TRBD2 matches at 9 bases. After removal of 5 bases from V and 0 bases from J, the junction contained 6 bases not matched to a gene. In germline, CDR1 is SEHNR, CDR2 FQNEAQ (reference sequence). The CDR3 extends over 16 amino acids. CDR3 nucleotide sequence: TGTGCCAGCAGCGCTACTAGCGGGTCTAGCACAGATACGCAGTATTTT. Encoded protein: CASSATSGSSTDTQYF.

CDR3 sequence: CASSRGEAEAFF. As DNA, the CDR3 is TGTGCCAGCAGCCGCGGGGAGGCTGAAGCTTTCTTT. V gene TRBV3-1 (or the pseudogene TRBV3-2) combines with J gene TRBJ1-1; D is unclear. V lost 4 bases and J 6 bases, leaving 9 bases between the germline ends. This CDR3 is built from 12 residues. Germline V gives CDR1 LGHDT, CDR2 YNNKEL (reference sequence).

The chain combines TRBV7-9 with TRBJ1-2, with 7 bases that match TRBD1. This CDR3 spans 15 amino acids. Germline CDR1 is SEHNR and CDR2 is FQNEAQ (reference sequence). The V gene end was trimmed by 2 bases and the J gene end by 4 bases; junction bases not matched to a gene: 7. The CDR3 spells CASSLRQGRGYGYTF. The CDR3 DNA reads as TGTGCCAGCAGCTTAAGACAGGGACGAGGCTATGGCTACACCTTC.

The chain has TRBV5-4 and TRBJ1-2; D might be TRBD1 (5 bases). The CDR3 runs 16 residues. CDR1 and CDR2 (germline): SGHNT, YYREEE (reference sequence). The V end was cut by 4 bases, the J end by 4 bases, with 20 bases between. The CDR3, as DNA: TGTGCCAGCAGCGCGCCGACCTTAACAGGAAGCTATGGCTACACCTTC. Amino acid sequence: CASSAPTLTGSYGYTF.

V gene TRBV5-1 combines with J gene TRBJ2-3, with D possibly matching TRBD2 (6 bases). Trimming removed 6 bases from V and 0 bases from J, with 11 bases in between. This CDR3 has 14 amino acids. Germline V gene lookup returns CDR1 SGHRS and CDR2 YFSETQ. In nucleotides, the CDR3 is TGCGCCAGCACCGAAAGCGGGAGCACAGATACGCAGTATTTT. It translates to CASTESGSTDTQYF.

The genes are TRBV5-6 and TRBJ2-3, with D possibly TRBD1 on 5 matching bases. Germline CDR1 and CDR2: SGHDT and YYEEEE. The CDR3 length is 14 residues. V lost 2 bases to trimming and J lost 0 bases, with 7 bases between them. CDR3: CASSFQGSTDTQYF. As DNA, the CDR3 is TGTGCCAGCAGCTTTCAGGGTAGCACAGATACGCAGTATTTT. The variable domain in full, with the rest retrieved from reference TRBV5-6 and TRBJ2-3, is DAGVTQSPTHLIKTRGQQVTLRCSPKSGHDTVSWYQQALGQGPQFIFQYYEEEERQRGNFPDRFSGHQFPNYSSELNVNALLLGDSALYLCASSFQGSTDTQYFGPGTRLTVL.